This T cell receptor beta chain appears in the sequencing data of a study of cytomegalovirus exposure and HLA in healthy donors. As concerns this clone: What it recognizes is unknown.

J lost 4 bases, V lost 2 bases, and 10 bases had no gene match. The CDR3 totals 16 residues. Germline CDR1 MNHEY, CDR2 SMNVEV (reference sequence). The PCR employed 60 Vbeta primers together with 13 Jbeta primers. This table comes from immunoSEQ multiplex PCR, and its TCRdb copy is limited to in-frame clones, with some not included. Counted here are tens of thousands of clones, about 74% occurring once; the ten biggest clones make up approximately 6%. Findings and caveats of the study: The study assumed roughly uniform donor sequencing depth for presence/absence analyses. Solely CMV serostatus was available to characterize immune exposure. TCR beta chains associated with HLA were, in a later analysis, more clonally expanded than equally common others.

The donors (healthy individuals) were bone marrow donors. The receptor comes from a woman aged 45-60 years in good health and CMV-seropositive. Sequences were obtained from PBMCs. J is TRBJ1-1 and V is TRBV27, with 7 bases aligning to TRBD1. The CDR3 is CASSLIGGRGTTEAFF. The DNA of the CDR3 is TGTGCCAGCAGTTTAATAGGGGGCAGGGGTACCACTGAAGCTTTCTTT.